The sample holds a few counts of the clone carrying this TCR beta chain. Deletions cut 5 bases from V and 7 bases from J, with 17 bases between. The CDR3 is 15 residues long. The germline CDR1 and CDR2 sequences are SEHNR and FQNEAQ (reference sequence). This sample is part of a study of T-cell reconstitution after alpha-beta-depleted transplantation in children. Unique molecular identifiers were used to barcode this TCRbeta library. TCRdb reprocessed the PCR reads with MiXCR, giving one entry per CDR3 protein. The top ten clones hold roughly 27% of a sample with approximately 1,000,000 distinct CDR3 sequences, 25% to 35% of them seen once.

The input for sequencing was PBMCs, mostly from graft donor cells, taken 360 days after TCRalphabeta/CD19-depleted stem cell transplant. This rearrangement joins TRBV7-9 to TRBJ1-4; weak D call: TRBD1 (6 bases). The sequence was obtained from a boy younger than two who had a stem cell transplant for SCID, so the T cells may come from the graft donor. CDR3 sequence: CASSGPRGGGEKLFF. The CDR3 region has the DNA TGTGCCAGCAGCGGGCCGAGGGGAGGGGGTGAAAAACTGTTTTTT.